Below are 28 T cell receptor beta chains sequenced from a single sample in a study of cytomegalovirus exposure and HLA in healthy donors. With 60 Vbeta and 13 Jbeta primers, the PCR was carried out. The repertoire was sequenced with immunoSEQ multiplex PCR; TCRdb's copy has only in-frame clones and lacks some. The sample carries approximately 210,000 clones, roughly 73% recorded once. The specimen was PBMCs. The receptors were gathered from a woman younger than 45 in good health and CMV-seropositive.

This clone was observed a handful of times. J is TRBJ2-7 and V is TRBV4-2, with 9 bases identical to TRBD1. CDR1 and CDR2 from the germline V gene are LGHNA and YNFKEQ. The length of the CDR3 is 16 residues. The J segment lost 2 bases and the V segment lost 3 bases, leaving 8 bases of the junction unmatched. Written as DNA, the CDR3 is TGTGCCAGCAGCCAGTATATGACAGGGGGAACCTACGAGCAGTACTTC. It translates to CASSQYMTGGTYEQYF.

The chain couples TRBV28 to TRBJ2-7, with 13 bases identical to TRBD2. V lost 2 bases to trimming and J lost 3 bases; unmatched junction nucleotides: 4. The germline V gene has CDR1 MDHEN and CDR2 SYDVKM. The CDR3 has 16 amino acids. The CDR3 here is CASSLAGTSGNYEQYF. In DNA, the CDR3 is TGTGCCAGCAGTTTAGCCGGGACTAGCGGGAACTACGAGCAGTACTTC.

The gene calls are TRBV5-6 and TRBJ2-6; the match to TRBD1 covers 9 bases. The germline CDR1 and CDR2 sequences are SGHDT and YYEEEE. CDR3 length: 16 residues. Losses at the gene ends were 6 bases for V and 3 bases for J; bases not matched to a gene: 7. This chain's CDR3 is CASKYRGLFGANVLTF. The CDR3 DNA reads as TGTGCCAGCAAATACAGGGGGCTCTTTGGGGCCAACGTCCTGACTTTC.

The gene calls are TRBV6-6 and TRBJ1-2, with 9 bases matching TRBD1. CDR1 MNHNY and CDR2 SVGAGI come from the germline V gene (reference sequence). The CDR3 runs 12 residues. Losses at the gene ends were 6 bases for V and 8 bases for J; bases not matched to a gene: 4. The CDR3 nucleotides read TGTGCCAGCAGGGGGGACAGGGTGGGCTACACCTTC. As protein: CASRGDRVGYTF.

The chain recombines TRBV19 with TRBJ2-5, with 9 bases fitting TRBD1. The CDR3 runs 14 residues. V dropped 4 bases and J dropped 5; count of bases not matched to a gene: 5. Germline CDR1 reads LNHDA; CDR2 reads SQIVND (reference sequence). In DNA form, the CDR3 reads TGTGCCAGTAGTAACAGGGGGCGCAGGGAGACCCAGTACTTC. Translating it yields CASSNRGRRETQYF. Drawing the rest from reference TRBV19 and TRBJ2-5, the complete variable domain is DGGITQSPKYLFRKEGQNVTLSCEQNLNHDAMYWYRQDPGQGLRLIYYSQIVNDFQKGDIAEGYSVSREKKESFPLTVTSAQKNPTAFYLCASSNRGRRETQYFGPGTRLLVL.

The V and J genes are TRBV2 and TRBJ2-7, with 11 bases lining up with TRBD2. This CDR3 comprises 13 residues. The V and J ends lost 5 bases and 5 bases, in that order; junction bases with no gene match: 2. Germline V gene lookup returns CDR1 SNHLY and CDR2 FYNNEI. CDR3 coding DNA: TGTGCCAGCAGTACTAGCGGGAGAAACGAGCAGTACTTC. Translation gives CASSTSGRNEQYF.

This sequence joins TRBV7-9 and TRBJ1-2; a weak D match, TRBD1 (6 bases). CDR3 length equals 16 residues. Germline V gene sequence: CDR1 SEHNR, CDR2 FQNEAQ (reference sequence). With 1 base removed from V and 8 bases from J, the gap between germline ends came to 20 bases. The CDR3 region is CASSLDRGGRSEGYTF. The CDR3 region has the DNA TGTGCCAGCAGCTTAGATCGCGGGGGGCGATCGGAGGGCTACACCTTC.

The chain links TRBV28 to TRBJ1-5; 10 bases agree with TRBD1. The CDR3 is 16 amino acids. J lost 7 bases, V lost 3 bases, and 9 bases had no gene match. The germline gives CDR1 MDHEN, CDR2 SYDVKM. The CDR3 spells CASSLGQGSPGQPQHF. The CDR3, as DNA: TGTGCCAGCAGTTTGGGACAGGGGTCTCCAGGGCAGCCCCAGCATTTT.

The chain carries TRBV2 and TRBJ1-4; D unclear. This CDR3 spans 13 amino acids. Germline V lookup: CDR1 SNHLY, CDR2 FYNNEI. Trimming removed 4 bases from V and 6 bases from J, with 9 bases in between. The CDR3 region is CASSGLNYEKLFF. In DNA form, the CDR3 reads TGTGCCAGCAGTGGTTTGAACTATGAAAAACTGTTTTTT.

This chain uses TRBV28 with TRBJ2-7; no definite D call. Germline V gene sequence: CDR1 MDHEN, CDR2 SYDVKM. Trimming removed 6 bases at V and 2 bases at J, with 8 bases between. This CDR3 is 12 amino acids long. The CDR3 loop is CASSELTYEQYF. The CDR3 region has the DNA TGTGCCAGCAGCGAGCTGACCTACGAGCAGTACTTC.

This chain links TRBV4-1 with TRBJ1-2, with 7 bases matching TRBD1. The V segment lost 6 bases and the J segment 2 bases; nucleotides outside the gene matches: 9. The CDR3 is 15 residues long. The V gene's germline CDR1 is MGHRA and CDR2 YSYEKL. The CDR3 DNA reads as TGCGCCAGCAGGCCGACAGGGCTGAGAAACTATGGCTACACCTTC. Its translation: CASRPTGLRNYGYTF.

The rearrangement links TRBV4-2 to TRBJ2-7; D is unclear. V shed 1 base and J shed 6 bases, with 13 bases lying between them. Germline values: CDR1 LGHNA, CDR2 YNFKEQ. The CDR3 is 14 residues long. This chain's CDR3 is CASSQGQYLGEQYF. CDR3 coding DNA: TGTGCCAGCAGCCAAGGTCAGTACCTAGGCGAGCAGTACTTC.

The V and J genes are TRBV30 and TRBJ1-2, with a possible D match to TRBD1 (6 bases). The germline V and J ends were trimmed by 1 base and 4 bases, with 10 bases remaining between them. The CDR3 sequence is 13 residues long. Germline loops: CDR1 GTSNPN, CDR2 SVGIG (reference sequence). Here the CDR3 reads CAWSAGQSYGYTF. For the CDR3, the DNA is TGTGCCTGGAGTGCCGGACAGTCCTATGGCTACACCTTC.

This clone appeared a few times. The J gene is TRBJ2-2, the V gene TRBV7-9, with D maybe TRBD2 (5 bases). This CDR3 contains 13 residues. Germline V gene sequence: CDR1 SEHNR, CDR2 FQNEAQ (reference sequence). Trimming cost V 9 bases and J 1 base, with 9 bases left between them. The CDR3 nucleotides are TGTGCCAGAAAGAGGGTGAACACCGGGGAGCTGTTTTTT. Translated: CARKRVNTGELFF.

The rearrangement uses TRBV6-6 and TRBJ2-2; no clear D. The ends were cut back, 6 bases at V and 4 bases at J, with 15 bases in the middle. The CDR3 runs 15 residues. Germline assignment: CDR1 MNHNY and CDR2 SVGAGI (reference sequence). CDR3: CASRYPGRRTGELFF. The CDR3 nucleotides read TGTGCCAGCAGGTACCCGGGTAGGCGCACCGGGGAGCTGTTTTTT.

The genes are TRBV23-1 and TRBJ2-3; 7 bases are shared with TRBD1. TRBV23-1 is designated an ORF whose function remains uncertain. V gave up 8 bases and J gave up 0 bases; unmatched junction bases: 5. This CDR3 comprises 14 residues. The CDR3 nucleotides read TGCGCCAGCCGACAGGGACCTAGCACAGATACGCAGTATTTT. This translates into CASRQGPSTDTQYF.

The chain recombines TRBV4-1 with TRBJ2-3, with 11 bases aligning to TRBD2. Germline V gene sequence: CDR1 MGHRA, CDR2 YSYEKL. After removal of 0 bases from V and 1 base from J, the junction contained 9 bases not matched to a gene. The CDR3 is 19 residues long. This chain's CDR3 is CASSQDWASGGLRTDTQYF. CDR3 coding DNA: TGCGCCAGCAGCCAAGATTGGGCTAGCGGGGGGCTTCGCACAGATACGCAGTATTTT.

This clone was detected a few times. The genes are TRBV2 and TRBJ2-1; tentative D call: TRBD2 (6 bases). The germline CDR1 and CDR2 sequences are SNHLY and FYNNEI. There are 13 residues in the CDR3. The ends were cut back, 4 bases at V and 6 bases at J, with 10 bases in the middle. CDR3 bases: TGTGCCAGCAGTGGGGGGGTCCGCAATGAGCAGTTCTTC. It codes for CASSGGVRNEQFF.

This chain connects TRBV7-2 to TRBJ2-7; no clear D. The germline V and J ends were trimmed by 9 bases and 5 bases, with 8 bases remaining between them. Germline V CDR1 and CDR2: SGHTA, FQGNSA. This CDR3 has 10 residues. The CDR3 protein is CARAQDEQYF. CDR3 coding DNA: TGTGCCAGAGCCCAGGACGAGCAGTACTTC.

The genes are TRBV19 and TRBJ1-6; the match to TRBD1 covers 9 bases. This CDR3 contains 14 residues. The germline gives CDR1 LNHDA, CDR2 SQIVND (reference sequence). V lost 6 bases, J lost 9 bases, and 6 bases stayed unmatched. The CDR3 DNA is TGTGCCAGTAGGTTGGACAGGGGAGTTTCACCCCTCCACTTT. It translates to CASRLDRGVSPLHF.

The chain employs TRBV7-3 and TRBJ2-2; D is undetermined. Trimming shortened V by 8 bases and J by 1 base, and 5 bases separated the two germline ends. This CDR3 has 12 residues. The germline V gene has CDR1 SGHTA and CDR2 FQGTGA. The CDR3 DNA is TGTGCCAGCGGCCTGAACACCGGGGAGCTGTTTTTT. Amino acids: CASGLNTGELFF.

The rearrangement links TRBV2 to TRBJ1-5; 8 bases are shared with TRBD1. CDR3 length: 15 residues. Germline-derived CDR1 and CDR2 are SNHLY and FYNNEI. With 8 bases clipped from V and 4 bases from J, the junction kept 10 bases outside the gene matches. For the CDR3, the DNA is TGTGCCAGCCAGGACAGGGACGTCGGGAATCAGCCCCAGCATTTT. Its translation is CASQDRDVGNQPQHF.

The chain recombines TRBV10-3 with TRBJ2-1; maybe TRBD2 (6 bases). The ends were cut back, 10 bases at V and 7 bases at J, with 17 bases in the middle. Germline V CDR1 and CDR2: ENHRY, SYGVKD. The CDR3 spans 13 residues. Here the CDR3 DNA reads TGTGCCACCGCGGGACTCGTTGAGAATGAGCAGTTCTTC. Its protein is CATAGLVENEQFF.

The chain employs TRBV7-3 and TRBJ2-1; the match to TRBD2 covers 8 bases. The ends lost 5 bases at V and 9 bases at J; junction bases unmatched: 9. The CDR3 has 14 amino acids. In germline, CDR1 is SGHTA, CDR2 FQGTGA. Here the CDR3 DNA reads TGTGCCAGCAGCCCTGTCGGGGGGGCGGTTGAGCAGTTCTTC. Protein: CASSPVGGAVEQFF.

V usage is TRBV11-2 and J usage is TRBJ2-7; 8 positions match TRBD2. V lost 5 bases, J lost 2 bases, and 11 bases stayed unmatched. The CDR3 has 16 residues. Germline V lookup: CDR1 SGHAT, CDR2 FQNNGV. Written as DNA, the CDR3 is TGTGCCAGCAGCCCACTCGGGGGGGAGCCAACCTACGAGCAGTACTTC. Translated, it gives CASSPLGGEPTYEQYF.

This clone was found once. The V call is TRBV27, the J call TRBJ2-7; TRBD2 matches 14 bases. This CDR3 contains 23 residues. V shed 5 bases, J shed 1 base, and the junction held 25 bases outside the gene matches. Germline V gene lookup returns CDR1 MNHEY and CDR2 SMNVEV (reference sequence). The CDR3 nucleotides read TGTGCCAGCAGTAGCCCTTTGAACAGGGGGTTCCTCGGGACTAGCGGGGGTTCCTACGAGCAGTACTTC. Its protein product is CASSSPLNRGFLGTSGGSYEQYF.

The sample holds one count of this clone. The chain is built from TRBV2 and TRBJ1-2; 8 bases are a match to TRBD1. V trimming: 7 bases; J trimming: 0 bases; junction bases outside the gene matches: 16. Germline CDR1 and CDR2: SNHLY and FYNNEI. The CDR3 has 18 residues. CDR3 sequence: CASIETGATLPSNYGYTF. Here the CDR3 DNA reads TGTGCCAGCATTGAGACAGGGGCGACCTTACCATCTAACTATGGCTACACCTTC.

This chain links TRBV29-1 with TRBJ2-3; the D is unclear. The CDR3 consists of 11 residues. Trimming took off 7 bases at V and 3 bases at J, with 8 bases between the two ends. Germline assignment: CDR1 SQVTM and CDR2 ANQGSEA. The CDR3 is CSGQKTDTQYF. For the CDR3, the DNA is TGCAGCGGCCAGAAGACAGATACGCAGTATTTT.